This TCR beta chain was obtained from a study of response to subunit inactivated influenza vaccine. In TCRdb, the RT-PCR reads were re-called with MiXCR into one record per CDR3 protein. Of about 520,000 distinct CDR3 sequences listed, roughly 7.9% are singletons. This clonotype was counted between two and nine times. Its specificity is unknown. One end of the junction fails to match germline, which may point to a read error. Study-level findings and limits: Authors suggested few new T cells are recruited by each seasonal influenza vaccination.

CDR1 is DFQATT, CDR2 SNEGSKA, per germline (reference sequence). The length of the CDR3 is 11 residues. The chain employs TRBV20-1 and TRBJ2-7; TRBD2 aligns across 7 bases. The sample in question was PBMCs from blood, obtained 23 months after vaccination. This TCR came from a man aged 45 to 75 who received an inactivated influenza vaccine. CDR3 loop: CSARPAGVLHF. The CDR3 DNA reads TGCAGTGCGCGCCCGGCGGGGGTACTGCACTTC.